This TCR beta chain was identified in a study of T cells in tumors after PD-1 blockade. Study as a whole: Excluded were patients with checkpoint blockade, immunosuppressants, or radiotherapy or other anti-cancer therapy within 4 weeks. A subset received ongoing vismodegib 150 mg daily alongside anti-PD-1 therapy.

Sequenced by immunoSEQ multiplex PCR; TCRdb stores in-frame clones only, minus some. The sample lists 32,000 or so clones; around four fifths were seen once. V lost 1 base and J lost 8, with 12 bases in between. CDR1 and CDR2 from the germline V gene are LGHDT and YNNKEL (reference sequence). The CDR3 covers 14 residues. Sequenced here: PBMCs, sampled before anti-PD-1 treatment. The TCR originated in a human donor with basal cell carcinoma. This sequence joins TRBV3-1 (or the pseudogene TRBV3-2) and TRBJ1-5; D unclear. DNA for the CDR3: TGTGCCAGCAGCCAAGGAGGCCCCCGAGAGCCCCAGCATTTT. As protein: CASSQGGPREPQHF.